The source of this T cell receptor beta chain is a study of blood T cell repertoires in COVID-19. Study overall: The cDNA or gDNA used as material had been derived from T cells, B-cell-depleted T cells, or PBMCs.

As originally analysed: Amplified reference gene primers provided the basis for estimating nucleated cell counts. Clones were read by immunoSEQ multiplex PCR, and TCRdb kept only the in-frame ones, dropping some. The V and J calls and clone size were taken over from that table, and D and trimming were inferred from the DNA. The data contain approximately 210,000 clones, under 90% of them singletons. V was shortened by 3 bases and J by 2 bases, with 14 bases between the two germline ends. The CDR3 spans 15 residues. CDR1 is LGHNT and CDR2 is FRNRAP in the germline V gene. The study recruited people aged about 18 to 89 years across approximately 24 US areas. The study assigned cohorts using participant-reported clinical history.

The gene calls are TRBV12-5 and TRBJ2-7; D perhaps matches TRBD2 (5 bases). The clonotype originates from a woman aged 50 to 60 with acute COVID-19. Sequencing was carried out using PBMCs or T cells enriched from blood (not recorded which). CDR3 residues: CASGLGSSGPYEQYF. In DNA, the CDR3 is TGTGCTAGTGGTTTAGGCTCGAGCGGTCCCTACGAGCAGTACTTC.